The source of this TCR beta chain is a study of T cell changes during pregnancy in multiple sclerosis. This CDR3 has 14 amino acids. In germline, CDR1 is SGDLS, CDR2 YYNGEE. V was clipped by 0 bases and J by 3 bases, with 10 bases between them. Assay: immunoSEQ multiplex PCR; the TCRdb copy retains only in-frame clones and omits some. The table includes under 30,000 clones, about 86% detected once. Sample: CD4+ T cells from peripheral blood mononuclear cells, taken in the first trimester of pregnancy. This rearrangement joins TRBV9 to TRBJ2-7; D is possibly TRBD2 (6 bases). The sequence derives from a female donor in good health, enrolled as a control in a pregnancy study. The CDR3 loop reads CASSVAGENYEQYF. The DNA for the CDR3 is TGTGCCAGCAGCGTAGCGGGAGAGAACTACGAGCAGTACTTC. Variable domain in full (rest from reference TRBV9 and TRBJ2-7): DSGVTQTPKHLITATGQRVTLRCSPRSGDLSVYWYQQSLDQGLQFLIQYYNGEERAKGNILERFSAQQFPDLHSELNLSSLELGDSALYFCASSVAGENYEQYFGPGTRLTVT.